This TCR beta chain came from a study of blood T cell repertoires in COVID-19. In the study overall: Whether acute or convalescent, the COVID-19 samples came from the United States, Italy and Spain. PBMCs, B-cell-depleted T cells, or T cells were the source of the cDNA or gDNA that made up the material.

Germline V lookup: CDR1 MGHRA, CDR2 YSYEKL. The CDR3 covers 14 residues. J gave up 7 bases and V 0 bases, and 2 bases lay outside the gene matches. How the authors handled the data: Scientists estimated how many nucleated cells there were by amplifying reference gene primers. Produced via immunoSEQ multiplex PCR; TCRdb's table is partial and in-frame only. That table furnishes V, J and clone size, whereas the DNA furnished D and trimming. The repertoire holds around 140,000 clones, with about four fifths as singletons. The chain has TRBV4-1 and TRBJ2-1, with 8 bases that match TRBD2. Material: peripheral blood. This sequence was found in a woman aged 60 to 75 with acute or convalescent COVID-19. The CDR3 nucleotides read TGCGCCAGCAGCCAAGAAGGCGGGAGGAATGAGCAGTTCTTC. Amino acids: CASSQEGGRNEQFF.